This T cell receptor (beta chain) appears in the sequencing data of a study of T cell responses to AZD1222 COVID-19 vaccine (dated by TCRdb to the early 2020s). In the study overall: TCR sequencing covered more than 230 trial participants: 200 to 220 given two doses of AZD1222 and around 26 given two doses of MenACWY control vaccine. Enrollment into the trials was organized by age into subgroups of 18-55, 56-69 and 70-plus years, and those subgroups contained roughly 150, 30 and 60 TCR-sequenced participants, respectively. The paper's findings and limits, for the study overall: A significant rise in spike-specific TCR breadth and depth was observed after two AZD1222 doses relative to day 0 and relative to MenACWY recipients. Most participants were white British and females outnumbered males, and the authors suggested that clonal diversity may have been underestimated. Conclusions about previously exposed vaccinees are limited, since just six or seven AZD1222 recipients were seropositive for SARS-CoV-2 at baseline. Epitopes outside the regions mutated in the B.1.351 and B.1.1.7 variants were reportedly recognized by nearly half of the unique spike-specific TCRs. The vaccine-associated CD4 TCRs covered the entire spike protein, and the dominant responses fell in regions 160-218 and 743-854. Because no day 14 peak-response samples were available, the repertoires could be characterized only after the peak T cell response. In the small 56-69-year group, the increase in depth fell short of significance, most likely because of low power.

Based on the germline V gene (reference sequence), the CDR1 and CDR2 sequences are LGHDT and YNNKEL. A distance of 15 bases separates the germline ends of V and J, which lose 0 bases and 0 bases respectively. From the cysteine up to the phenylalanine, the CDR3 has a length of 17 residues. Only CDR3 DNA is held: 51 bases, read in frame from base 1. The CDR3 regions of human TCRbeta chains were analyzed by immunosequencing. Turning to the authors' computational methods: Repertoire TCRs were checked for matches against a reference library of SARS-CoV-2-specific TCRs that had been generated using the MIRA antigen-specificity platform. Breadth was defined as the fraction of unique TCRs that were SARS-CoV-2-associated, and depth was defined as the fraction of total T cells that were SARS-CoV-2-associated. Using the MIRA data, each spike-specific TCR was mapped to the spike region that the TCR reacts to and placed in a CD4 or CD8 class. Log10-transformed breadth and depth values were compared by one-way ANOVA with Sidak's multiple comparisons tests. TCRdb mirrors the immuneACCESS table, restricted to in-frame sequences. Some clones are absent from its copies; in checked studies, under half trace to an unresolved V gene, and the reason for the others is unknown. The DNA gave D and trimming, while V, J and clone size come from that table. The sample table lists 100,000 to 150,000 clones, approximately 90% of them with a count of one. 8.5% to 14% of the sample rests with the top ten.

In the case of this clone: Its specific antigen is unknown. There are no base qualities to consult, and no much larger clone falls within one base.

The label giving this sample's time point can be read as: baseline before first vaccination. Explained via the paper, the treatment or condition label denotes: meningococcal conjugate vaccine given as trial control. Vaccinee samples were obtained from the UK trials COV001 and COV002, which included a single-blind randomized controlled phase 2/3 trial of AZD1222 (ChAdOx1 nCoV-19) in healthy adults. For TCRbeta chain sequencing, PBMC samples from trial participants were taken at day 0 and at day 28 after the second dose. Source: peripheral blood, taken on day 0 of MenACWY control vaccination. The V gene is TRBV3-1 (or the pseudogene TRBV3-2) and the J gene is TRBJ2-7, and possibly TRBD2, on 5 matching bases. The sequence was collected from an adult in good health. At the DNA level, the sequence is TGTGCCAGCAGCCAAGATCTGTCTCCGGGATACTCCTACGAGCAGTACTTC. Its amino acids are CASSQDLSPGYSYEQYF.